Sequencing of this T cell receptor beta chain was carried out in a study of ipilimumab plus nivolumab after autologous stem cell transplantation. Patients got ipilimumab 1 mg/kg beginning 14 to 28 days post-transplant. Patients got 3 mg/kg IV nivolumab weeks 1, 4, 7, 10, then biweekly through week 26. The germline V gene encodes CDR1 SEHNR and CDR2 FQNEAQ (reference sequence). The ends were cut back, 1 base at V and 5 bases at J, with 17 bases in the middle. The CDR3 has 16 residues. The method was immunoSEQ multiplex PCR; TCRdb's version includes in-frame clones alone and lacks a portion of them. Here the sample spans about 23,000 clones, nearly 75% being singletons.

The sequencing here drew on PBMCs, taken in a trial of ipilimumab plus nivolumab as post-transplant consolidation. This chain uses TRBV7-9 with TRBJ2-5, with D perhaps TRBD1 (6 bases). This TCR derives from a male donor with diffuse large B-cell lymphoma. Here the CDR3 DNA reads TGTGCCAGCAGCTTAGTGCGGGCCGGGCAGGGGGAGACCCAGTACTTC. Translating gives CASSLVRAGQGETQYF.